Listed here is a single T cell receptor beta chain. How the authors handled the data: The assay estimated nucleated cells by amplifying reference gene primers. Assay used: immunoSEQ multiplex PCR; TCRdb lists only in-frame clones, some missing. Clone size and V and J calls were adopted from that table, with D and trimming inferred from the DNA. The sample gives around 58,000 clones, around 93% of which show up once; 7% to 8% is in the top ten. This record belongs to a study of blood T cell repertoires in COVID-19. Turning to the study itself: COVID-19 samples from acute and convalescent phases originated in the United States, Italy and Spain. From T cells, B-cell-depleted T cells, or PBMCs came the material, which was cDNA or gDNA.

Unmatched junction bases numbered 4, after V lost 2 bases and J lost 3 bases. Germline V CDR1 and CDR2: ENHRY, SYGVKD. This CDR3 comprises 15 residues. This receptor was taken from a woman aged 60-70 years with active or convalescent COVID-19. This chain connects TRBV10-3 to TRBJ2-7; TRBD2 agrees at 10 bases. Sample: peripheral blood. CDR3 sequence: CAISEDSGGNYEQYF. CDR3 bases: TGTGCCATCAGTGAGGATAGCGGGGGGAACTACGAGCAGTACTTC.